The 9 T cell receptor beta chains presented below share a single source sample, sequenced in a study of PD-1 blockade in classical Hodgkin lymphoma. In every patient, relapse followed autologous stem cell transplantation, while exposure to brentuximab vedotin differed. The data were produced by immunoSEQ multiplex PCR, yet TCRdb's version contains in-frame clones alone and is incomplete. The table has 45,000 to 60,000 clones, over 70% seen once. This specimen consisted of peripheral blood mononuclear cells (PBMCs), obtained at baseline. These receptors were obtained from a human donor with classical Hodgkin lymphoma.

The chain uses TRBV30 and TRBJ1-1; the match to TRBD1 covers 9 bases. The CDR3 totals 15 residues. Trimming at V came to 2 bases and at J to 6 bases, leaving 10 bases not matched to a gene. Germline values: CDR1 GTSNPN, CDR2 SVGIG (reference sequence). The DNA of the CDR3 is TGTGCCTGGAGTACCCTGGGGACAGGGTCAGCTGAAGCTTTCTTT. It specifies CAWSTLGTGSAEAFF.

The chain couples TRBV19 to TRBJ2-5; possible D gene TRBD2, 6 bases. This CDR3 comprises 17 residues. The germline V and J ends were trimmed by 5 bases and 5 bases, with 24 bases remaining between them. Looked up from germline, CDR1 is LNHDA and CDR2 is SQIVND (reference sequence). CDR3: CASSSVSFLGGEETQYF. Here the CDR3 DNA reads TGTGCCAGTAGTTCCGTGAGCTTCTTGGGGGGAGAGGAGACCCAGTACTTC.

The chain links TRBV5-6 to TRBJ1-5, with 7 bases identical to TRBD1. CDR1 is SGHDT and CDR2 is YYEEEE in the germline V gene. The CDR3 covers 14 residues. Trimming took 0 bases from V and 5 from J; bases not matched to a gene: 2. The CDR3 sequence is CASSLAGGYQPQHF. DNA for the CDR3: TGTGCCAGCAGCTTGGCAGGGGGGTATCAGCCCCAGCATTTT.

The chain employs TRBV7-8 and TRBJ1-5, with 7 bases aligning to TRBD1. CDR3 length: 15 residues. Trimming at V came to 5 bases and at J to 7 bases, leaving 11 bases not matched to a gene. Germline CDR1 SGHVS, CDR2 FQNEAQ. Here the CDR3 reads CASSPGQGGRQPQHF. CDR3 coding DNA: TGTGCCAGCAGCCCGGGGCAGGGGGGGCGACAGCCCCAGCATTTT.

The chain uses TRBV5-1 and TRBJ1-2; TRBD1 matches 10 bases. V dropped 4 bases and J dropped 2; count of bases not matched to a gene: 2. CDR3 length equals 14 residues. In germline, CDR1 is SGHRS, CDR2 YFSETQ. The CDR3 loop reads CASSPGQGNYGYTF. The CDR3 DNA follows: TGCGCCAGCAGCCCGGGACAGGGGAACTATGGCTACACCTTC.

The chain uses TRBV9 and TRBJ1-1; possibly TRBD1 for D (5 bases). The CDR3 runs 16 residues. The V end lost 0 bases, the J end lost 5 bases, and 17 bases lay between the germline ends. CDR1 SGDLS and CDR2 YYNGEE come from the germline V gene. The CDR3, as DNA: TGTGCCAGCAGCGTAGGGGTAGGAAAGGGGTGGACTGAAGCTTTCTTT. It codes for CASSVGVGKGWTEAFF.

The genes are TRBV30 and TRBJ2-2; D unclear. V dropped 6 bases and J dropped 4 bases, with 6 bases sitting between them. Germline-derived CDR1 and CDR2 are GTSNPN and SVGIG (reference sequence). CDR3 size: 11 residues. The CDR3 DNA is TGTGCCTGCTTCCGCACCGGGGAGCTGTTTTTT. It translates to CACFRTGELFF.

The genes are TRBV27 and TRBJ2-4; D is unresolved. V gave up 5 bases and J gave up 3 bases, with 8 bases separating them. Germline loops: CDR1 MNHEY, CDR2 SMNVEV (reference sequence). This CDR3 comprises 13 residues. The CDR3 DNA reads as TGTGCCAGCAGTCGTCGGTACAAAAACATTCAGTACTTC. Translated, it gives CASSRRYKNIQYF.

As DNA, the CDR3 is TGTGCCTGGAAGGCTAGCGGGAGTCGAGATACGCAGTATTTT. Its translation: CAWKASGSRDTQYF. This sequence joins TRBV30 and TRBJ2-3; TRBD2 aligns across 10 bases. V trimming: 4 bases; J trimming: 5 bases; junction bases outside the gene matches: 6. This CDR3 comprises 14 residues. The germline CDR1 and CDR2 sequences are GTSNPN and SVGIG (reference sequence). Full variable domain (missing parts from reference TRBV30 and TRBJ2-3): SQTIHQWPATLVQPVGSPLSLECTVEGTSNPNLYWYRQAAGRGLQLLFYSVGIGQISSEVPQNLSASRPQDRQFILSSKKLLLSDSGFYLCAWKASGSRDTQYFGPGTRLTVL.